This T cell receptor (beta chain) was captured by sequencing in a study of monozygotic twins with cystic fibrosis. Across the study: With roughly 16 PCR cycles, barcoded libraries came from about 2.9 micrograms of fragmented DNA.

As regards this clone: The antigen is not known.

Findings of the study overall: The repertoire was suggested to be naive-dominated, clonality median 0.0095. Monozygotic CF twins shared more identical nucleotide clonotypes than unrelated patients.

Profiled with immunoSEQ multiplex PCR; TCRdb holds only in-frame clones, not every one. This sample carries around 30,000 clones, roughly 90% of them seen once, and the ten largest clones take about 0.89%. The CDR3 spans 15 residues. Germline trimming cut 5 bases from V and 1 base from J; bases unmatched to any gene: 3. Germline CDR1 is LNHDA and CDR2 is SQIVND (reference sequence). This chain uses TRBV19 with TRBJ2-3, with 10 nucleotides matching TRBD2. The sample comprised blood. The sequence came from a girl aged 2 to 9 with cystic fibrosis. The CDR3 reads CASSGGTSGTDTQYF. The DNA for the CDR3 is TGTGCCAGTAGTGGAGGGACTAGCGGCACAGATACGCAGTATTTT.